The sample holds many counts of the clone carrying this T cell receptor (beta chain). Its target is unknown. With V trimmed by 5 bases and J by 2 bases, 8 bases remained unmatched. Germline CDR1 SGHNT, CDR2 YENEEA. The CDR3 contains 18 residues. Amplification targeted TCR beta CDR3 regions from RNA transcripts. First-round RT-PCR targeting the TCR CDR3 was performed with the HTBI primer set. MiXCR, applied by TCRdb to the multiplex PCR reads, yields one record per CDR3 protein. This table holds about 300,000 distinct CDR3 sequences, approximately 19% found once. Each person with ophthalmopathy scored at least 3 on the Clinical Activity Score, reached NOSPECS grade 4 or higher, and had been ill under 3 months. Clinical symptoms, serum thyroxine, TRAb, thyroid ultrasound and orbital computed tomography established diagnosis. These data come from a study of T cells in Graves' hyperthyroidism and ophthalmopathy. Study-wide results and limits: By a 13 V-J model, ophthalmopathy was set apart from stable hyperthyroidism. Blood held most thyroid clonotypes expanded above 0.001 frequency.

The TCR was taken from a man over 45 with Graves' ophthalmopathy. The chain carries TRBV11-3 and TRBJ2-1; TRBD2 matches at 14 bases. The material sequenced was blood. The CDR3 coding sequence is TGTGCCAGCAGCCCCGGACTAGCGGGAGGAGACCCCTACAATGAGCAGTTCTTC. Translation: CASSPGLAGGDPYNEQFF.